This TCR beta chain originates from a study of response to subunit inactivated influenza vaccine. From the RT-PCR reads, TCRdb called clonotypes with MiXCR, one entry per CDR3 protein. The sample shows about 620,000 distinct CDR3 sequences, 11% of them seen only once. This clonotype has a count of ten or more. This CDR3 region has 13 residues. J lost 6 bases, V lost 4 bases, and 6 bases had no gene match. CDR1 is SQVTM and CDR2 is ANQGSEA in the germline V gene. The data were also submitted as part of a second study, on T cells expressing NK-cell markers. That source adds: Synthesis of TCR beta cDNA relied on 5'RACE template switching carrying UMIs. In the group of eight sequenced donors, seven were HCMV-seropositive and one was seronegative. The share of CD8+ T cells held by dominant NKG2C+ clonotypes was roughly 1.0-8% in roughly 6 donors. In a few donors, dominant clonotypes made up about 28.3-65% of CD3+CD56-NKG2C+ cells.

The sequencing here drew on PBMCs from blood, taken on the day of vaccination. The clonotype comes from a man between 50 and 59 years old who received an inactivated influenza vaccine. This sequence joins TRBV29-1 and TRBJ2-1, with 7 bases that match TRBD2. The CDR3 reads CSVGRGGINEQFF. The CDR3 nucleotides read TGCAGCGTTGGTAGGGGAGGGATCAATGAGCAGTTCTTC.